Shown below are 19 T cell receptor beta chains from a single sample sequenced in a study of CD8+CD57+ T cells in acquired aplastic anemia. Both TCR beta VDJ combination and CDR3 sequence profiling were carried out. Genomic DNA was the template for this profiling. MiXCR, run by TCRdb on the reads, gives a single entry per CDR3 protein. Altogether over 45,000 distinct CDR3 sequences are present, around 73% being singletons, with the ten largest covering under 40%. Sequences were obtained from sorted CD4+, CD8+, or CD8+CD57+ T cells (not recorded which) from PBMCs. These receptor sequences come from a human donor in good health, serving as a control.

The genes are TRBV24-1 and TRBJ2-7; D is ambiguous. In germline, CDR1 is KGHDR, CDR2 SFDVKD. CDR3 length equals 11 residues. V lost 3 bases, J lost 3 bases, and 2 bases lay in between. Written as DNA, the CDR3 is TGTGCCACCAGTGATCTCTACGAGCAGTACTTC. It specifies CATSDLYEQYF.

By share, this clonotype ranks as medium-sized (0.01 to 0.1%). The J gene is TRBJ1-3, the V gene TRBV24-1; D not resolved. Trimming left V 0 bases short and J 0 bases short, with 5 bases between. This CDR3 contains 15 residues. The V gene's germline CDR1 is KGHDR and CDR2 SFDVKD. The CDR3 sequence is CATSDLILSGNTIYF. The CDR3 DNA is TGTGCCACCAGTGATTTGATACTCTCTGGAAACACCATATATTTT.

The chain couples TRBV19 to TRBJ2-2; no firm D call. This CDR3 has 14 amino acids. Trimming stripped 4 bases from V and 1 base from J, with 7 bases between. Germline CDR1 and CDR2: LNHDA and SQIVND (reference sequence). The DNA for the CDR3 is TGTGCCAGTAGTAACCGACAGAACACCGGGGAGCTGTTTTTT. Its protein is CASSNRQNTGELFF.

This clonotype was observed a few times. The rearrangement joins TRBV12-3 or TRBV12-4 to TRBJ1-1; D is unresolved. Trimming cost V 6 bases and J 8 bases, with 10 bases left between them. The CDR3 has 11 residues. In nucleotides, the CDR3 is TGTGCCAGCAGCTCTTTCGAGGAAGCTTTCTTT. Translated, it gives CASSSFEEAFF.

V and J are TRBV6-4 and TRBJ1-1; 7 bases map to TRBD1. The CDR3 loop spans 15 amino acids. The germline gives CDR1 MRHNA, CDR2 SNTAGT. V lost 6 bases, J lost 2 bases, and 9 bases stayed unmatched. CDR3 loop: CASREGAQDNTEAFF. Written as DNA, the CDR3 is TGTGCCAGCAGGGAGGGGGCGCAGGACAACACTGAAGCTTTCTTT.

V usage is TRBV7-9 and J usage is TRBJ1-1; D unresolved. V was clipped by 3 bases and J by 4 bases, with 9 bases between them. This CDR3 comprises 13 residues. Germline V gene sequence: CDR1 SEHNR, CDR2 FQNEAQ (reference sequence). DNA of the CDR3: TGTGCCAGCAGCTTGGAGGGTAGCACTGAAGCTTTCTTT. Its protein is CASSLEGSTEAFF.

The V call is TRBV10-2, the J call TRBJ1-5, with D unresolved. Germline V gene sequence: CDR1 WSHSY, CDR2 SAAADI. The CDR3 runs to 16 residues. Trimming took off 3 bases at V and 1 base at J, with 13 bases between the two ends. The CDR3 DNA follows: TGCGCCAGCAGTGACGCCGGGATGGGGAGCAATCAGCCCCAGCATTTT. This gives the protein CASSDAGMGSNQPQHF.

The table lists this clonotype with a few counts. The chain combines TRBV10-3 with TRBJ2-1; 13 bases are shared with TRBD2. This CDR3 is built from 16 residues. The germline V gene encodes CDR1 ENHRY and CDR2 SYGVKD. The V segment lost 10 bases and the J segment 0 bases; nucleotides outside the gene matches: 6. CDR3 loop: CATGLAGVDSYNEQFF. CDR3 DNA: TGTGCCACCGGACTAGCGGGAGTCGACTCCTACAATGAGCAGTTCTTC.

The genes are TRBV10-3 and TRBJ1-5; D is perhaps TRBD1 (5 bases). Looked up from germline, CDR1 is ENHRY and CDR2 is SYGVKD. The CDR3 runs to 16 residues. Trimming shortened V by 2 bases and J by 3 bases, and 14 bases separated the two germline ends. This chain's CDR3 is CAISERTGLINQPQHF. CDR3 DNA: TGTGCCATCAGTGAGCGTACGGGACTGATCAATCAGCCCCAGCATTTT.

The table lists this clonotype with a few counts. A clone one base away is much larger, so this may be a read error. CDR3 DNA: TGTGCCAGCAATTACGAGGAGACGACAAGCAATGAGCAGTTCTTC. Translated: CASNYEETTSNEQFF. The chain uses TRBV6-5 and TRBJ2-1; no reliable D call. This CDR3 is built from 15 residues. CDR1 is MNHEY and CDR2 is SVGAGI in the germline V gene.

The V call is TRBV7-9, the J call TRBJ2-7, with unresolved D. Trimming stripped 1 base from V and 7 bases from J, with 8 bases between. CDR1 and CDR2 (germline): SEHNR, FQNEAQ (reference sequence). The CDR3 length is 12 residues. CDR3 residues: CASSLESGEQYF. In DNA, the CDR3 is TGTGCCAGCAGCTTAGAATCGGGTGAGCAGTACTTC.

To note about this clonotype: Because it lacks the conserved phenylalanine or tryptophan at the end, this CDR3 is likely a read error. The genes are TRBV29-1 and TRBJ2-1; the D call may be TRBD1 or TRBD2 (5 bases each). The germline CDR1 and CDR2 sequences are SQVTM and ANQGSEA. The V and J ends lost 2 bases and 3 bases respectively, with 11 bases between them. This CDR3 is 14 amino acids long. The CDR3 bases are TGCAGCGTTGAATCGAGGGGCCTCTACAATGAGCAGTTCTCC. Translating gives CSVESRGLYNEQFS.

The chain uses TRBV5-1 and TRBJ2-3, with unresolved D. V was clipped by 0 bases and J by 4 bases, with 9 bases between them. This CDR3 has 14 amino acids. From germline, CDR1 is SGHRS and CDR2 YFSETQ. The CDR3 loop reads CASSLARIPDTQYF. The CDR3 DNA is TGCGCCAGCAGCTTGGCTAGGATCCCAGATACGCAGTATTTT.

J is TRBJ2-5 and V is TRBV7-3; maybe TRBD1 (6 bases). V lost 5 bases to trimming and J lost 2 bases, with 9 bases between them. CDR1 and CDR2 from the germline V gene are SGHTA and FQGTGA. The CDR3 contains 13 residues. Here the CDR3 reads CASSPGTQETQYF. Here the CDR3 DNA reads TGTGCCAGCAGCCCGGGGACACAAGAGACCCAGTACTTC.

As DNA, the CDR3 is TGTGCCAGCACCACGCCCCTAGGATTCTATGGCTACACCTTC. Its translation: CASTTPLGFYGYTF. The genes are TRBV7-6 and TRBJ1-2; D is unresolved. Trimming left V 7 bases short and J 4 bases short, with 16 bases between. Germline values: CDR1 SGHVS, CDR2 FNYEAQ. This CDR3 contains 14 residues.

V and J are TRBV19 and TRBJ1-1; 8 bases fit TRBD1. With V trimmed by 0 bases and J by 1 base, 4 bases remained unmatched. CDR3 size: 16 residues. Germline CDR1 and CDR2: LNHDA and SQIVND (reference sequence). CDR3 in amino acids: CASSIEADRENTEAFF. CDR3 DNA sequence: TGTGCCAGTAGTATAGAGGCGGACAGGGAGAACACTGAAGCTTTCTTT.

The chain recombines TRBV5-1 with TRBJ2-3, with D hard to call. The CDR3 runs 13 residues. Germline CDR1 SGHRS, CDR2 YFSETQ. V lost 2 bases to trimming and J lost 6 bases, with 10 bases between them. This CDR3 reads CASSFRHGDTQYF. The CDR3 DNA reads TGCGCCAGCAGCTTTCGGCACGGCGATACGCAGTATTTT.

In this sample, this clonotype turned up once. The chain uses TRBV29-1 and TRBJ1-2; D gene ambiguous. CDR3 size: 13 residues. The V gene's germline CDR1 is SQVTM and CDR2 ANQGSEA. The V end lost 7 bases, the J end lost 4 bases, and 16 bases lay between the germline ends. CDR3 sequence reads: CSANVVAGYGYTF. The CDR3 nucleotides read TGCAGCGCCAATGTGGTGGCGGGCTATGGCTACACCTTC.

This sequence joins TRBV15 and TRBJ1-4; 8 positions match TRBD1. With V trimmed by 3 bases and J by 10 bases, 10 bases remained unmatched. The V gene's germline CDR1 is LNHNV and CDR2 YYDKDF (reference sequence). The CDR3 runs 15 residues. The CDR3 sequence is CATSRGGQEKGKLFF. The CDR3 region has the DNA TGTGCCACCAGCAGGGGGGGACAGGAAAAGGGAAAACTGTTTTTT.